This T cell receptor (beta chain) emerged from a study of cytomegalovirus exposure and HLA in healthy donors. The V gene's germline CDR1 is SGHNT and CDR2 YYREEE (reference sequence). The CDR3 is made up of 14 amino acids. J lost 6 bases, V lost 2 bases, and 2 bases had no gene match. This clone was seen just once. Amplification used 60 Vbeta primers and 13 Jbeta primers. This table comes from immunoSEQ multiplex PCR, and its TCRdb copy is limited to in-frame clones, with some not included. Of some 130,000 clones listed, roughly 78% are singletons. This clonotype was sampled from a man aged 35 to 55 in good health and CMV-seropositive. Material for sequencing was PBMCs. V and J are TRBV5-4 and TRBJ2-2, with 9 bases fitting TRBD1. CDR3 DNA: TGTGCCAGCAGCTTAACAGGGGGCTCCGGGGAGCTGTTTTTT. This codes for CASSLTGGSGELFF.